These T cell receptor beta chains were read from a single sample in a study of Graves' ophthalmopathy and Graves' hyperthyroidism. TCRdb passed the multiplex PCR reads through MiXCR, listing each CDR3 protein once. The repertoire includes about 370,000 distinct CDR3 sequences, about a sixth of them detected once, and approximately 2.4% sits in the top ten. The sample consisted of peripheral blood. These receptors were collected from an adult woman with stable Graves' hyperthyroidism. Each CDR3 is given with its conserved first and last residue. The order of the fields is V gene, J gene, CDR3 protein.

>TRBV19|TRBJ2-7
CASRETGGSYEQYF
>TRBV12-3/TRBV12-4|TRBJ1-2
CASSSTGGGYTF
>TRBV5-1|TRBJ1-5
CASSLGGTLEPQHF
>TRBV27|TRBJ1-5
CASSLFGQTNQPQHF
>TRBV27|TRBJ1-1
CASSFSPGQGRTEAFF
>TRBV20-1|TRBJ2-7
CSAPGTGGDWGEQYF
>TRBV27|TRBJ2-7
CASSRLDRVYEQYF
>TRBV12-3/TRBV12-4|TRBJ1-6
CASSLGVGRVSPLHF
>TRBV4-1|TRBJ2-7
CASSQDPARSYEQYF
>TRBV15|TRBJ2-2
CATSTSAGELFF
>TRBV7-2|TRBJ1-3
CASSPGGPRNTIYF
>TRBV10-1|TRBJ2-7
CATQTGGFYEQYF
>TRBV27|TRBJ2-7
CASSDGTAGHEQYF
>TRBV5-8|TRBJ2-5
CASSLDRGRETQYF
>TRBV12-3/TRBV12-4|TRBJ2-7
CASSNSDRGRDEQYF
>TRBV7-8|TRBJ2-7
CASSYGGVGLAVPYEQYF
>TRBV6-6|TRBJ2-5
CASSYYGGEQETQYF
>TRBV6-2/TRBV6-3|TRBJ2-7
CASNPMRLSSYEQYF
>TRBV10-3|TRBJ2-7
CAISELSTGQSGYEQYF
>TRBV20-1|TRBJ2-7
CSAFDKRGTYEQYF
>TRBV6-2/TRBV6-3|TRBJ2-2
CASSPGDSRTGELFF
>TRBV7-3|TRBJ2-7
CASSSHLSAEQYF
>TRBV11-2|TRBJ2-7
CASSSLTSFYEQYF
>TRBV15|TRBJ1-1
CATSRGYGNTEAFF
>TRBV6-5|TRBJ2-7
CASSYKGYPSYEQYF
>TRBV10-3|TRBJ2-6
CAISAVGQSSGANVLTF
>TRBV28|TRBJ1-6
CASSLTRTGSYNSPLHF
>TRBV7-9|TRBJ2-7
CASSFDTSGIYEQYF
>TRBV6-1|TRBJ1-5
CASTNNGKGMVQPQHF
>TRBV20-1|TRBJ1-6
CSARAAGDSPLHF
>TRBV19|TRBJ1-5
CASNPDSNQPQHF
>TRBV20-1|TRBJ2-7
CSARSRLSYEQYF
>TRBV12-3/TRBV12-4|TRBJ1-1
CASSRKTGNTEAFF
>TRBV6-2/TRBV6-3|TRBJ2-5
CASSNGQGETQYF
>TRBV9|TRBJ1-5
CASSVAPGASQPQHF
>TRBV6-1|TRBJ1-1
CASSGASLTEAFF
>TRBV4-1|TRBJ2-7
CASSQALGPYEQYF
>TRBV6-1|TRBJ2-2
CASSRTGATGELFF
>TRBV24-1|TRBJ2-7
CATSDPTEGLGEQYF
>TRBV12-5|TRBJ1-1
CASEDFPYEITEAFF
>TRBV7-8|TRBJ1-1
CASRPTGVAEAFF
>TRBV6-2/TRBV6-3|TRBJ1-1
CASSRDRGMNTEAFF
>TRBV19|TRBJ2-2
CASSIGGELFF
>TRBV2|TRBJ1-1
CASTEEGASTEAFF
>TRBV12-3/TRBV12-4|TRBJ2-5
CASRSTPKETQYF
>TRBV9|TRBJ2-7
CASSPRLATGEQYF
>TRBV19|TRBJ2-5
CASSGFHETQYF
>TRBV20-1|TRBJ1-1
CSASTGTTNTEAFF
>TRBV11-2|TRBJ2-7
CASIMGRSSYEQYF
>TRBV6-1|TRBJ1-2
CASRKDRADYGYTF
>TRBV28|TRBJ2-6
CASSSISGANVLTF
>TRBV29-1|TRBJ2-5
CSGRTSSRYSETQYF